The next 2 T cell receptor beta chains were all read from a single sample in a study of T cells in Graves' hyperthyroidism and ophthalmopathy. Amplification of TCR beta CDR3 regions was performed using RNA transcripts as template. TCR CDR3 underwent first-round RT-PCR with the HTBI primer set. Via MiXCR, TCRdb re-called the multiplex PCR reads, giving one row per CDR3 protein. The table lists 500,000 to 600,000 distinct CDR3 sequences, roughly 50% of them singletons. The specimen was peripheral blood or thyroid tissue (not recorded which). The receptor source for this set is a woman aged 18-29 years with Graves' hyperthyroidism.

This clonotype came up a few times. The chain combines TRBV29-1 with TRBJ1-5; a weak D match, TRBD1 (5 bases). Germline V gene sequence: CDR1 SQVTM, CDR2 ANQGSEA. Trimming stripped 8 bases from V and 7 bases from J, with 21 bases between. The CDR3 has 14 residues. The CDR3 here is CSLGAGGSNQPQHF. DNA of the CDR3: TGCAGCTTAGGGGCGGGCGGCTCCAACCAGCCCCAGCATTTT.

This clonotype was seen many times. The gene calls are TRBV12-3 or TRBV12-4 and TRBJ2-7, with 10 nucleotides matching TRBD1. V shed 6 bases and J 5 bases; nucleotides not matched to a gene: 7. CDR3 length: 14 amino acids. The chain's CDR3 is CASSQGQGYDEQYF. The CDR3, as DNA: TGTGCCAGCAGCCAGGGACAGGGGTACGACGAGCAGTACTTC.